These 32 T cell receptor beta chains originate from one sample sequenced in a study of CD4 T cells in relation to SARS-CoV-2 and coronaviruses. Unexposed donor CD4+ T cells date from about 2010-2018, before the COVID-19 pandemic. TCRdb's table, derived via immunoSEQ multiplex PCR, lists solely in-frame clones and lacks some. The table lists some 69,000 clones, less than 95% of them singletons. The sample consisted of naive CD4+ T cells from PBMCs. Subset reported: naive CD4+ T cells isolated by negative enrichment. The receptors shown here come from a human donor in good health.

The chain recombines TRBV28 with TRBJ1-5, with a weak D call TRBD1 (5 bases). From germline, CDR1 is MDHEN and CDR2 SYDVKM. The CDR3 length is 16 residues. The V and J ends lost 4 bases and 6 bases respectively, with 19 bases between them. This CDR3 is CASSSAGRRGGQPQHF. The CDR3 DNA reads TGTGCCAGCAGTTCCGCCGGGCGCCGGGGCGGTCAGCCCCAGCATTTT. The full variable domain, rest sourced from reference TRBV28 and TRBJ1-5, is DVKVTQSSRYLVKRTGEKVFLECVQDMDHENMFWYRQDPGLGLRLIYFSYDVKMKEKGDIPEGYSVSREKKERFSLILESASTNQTSMYLCASSSAGRRGGQPQHFGDGTRLSIL.

The CDR3 region is CASSFAGTSGREYF. For the CDR3, the DNA is TGTGCCAGCAGCTTCGCCGGGACTAGCGGGAGAGAGTACTTC. V and J are TRBV5-4 and TRBJ2-7, with 14 bases lining up with TRBD2. V dropped 2 bases and J dropped 11; count of bases not matched to a gene: 6. Germline V gene lookup returns CDR1 SGHNT and CDR2 YYREEE (reference sequence). The CDR3 runs 14 residues.

The CDR3, as DNA: TGCGCCAGCAGCAAGGACCTGGACAGGGGCTATGGCTACACCTTC. It translates to CASSKDLDRGYGYTF. The chain couples TRBV5-1 to TRBJ1-2; TRBD1 matches at 9 bases. This CDR3 spans 15 amino acids. The V segment lost 4 bases and the J segment 4 bases; nucleotides outside the gene matches: 8. The V gene's germline CDR1 is SGHRS and CDR2 YFSETQ.

This clone is a singleton in its sample. This chain's CDR3 is CASSQGSGGPFEEQYF. Written as DNA, the CDR3 is TGCGCCAGCAGCCAAGGTTCGGGGGGGCCATTTGAAGAGCAGTACTTC. This chain joins TRBV4-1 and TRBJ2-7; 8 nucleotides agree with TRBD2. The CDR3 sequence is 16 residues long. V lost 1 base, J lost 7 bases, and 12 bases stayed unmatched. The germline gives CDR1 MGHRA, CDR2 YSYEKL.

This chain connects TRBV18 to TRBJ2-7, with TRBD1 matching 8 bases. Germline CDR1 is KGHSH and CDR2 is LQKENI. Losses at the gene ends were 6 bases for V and 1 base for J; bases not matched to a gene: 8. This CDR3 spans 15 amino acids. The DNA of the CDR3 is TGTGCCAGCTCGCAAGGACAGGGTGGATCCTACGAGCAGTACTTC. Translating gives CASSQGQGGSYEQYF.

This chain links TRBV11-2 with TRBJ2-5; D may be TRBD2 (5 bases). CDR3 size: 15 residues. Per germline, CDR1 SGHAT and CDR2 FQNNGV. V was shortened by 4 bases and J by 4 bases, with 16 bases between the two germline ends. In DNA form, the CDR3 reads TGTGCCAGCAGCTGGCGTCGGGCGGAGGCAGAGACCCAGTACTTC. It encodes CASSWRRAEAETQYF.

This chain links TRBV19 with TRBJ2-2; D is undetermined. Germline CDR1 and CDR2: LNHDA and SQIVND (reference sequence). V shed 3 bases and J shed 0 bases, with 5 bases lying between them. The CDR3 covers 14 residues. CDR3 amino acids: CASSIGPNTGELFF. CDR3 sequence (DNA): TGTGCCAGTAGTATTGGTCCGAACACCGGGGAGCTGTTTTTT.

The J gene is TRBJ2-1, the V gene TRBV27; D may be TRBD1 (5 bases). There are 17 residues in the CDR3. Germline assignment: CDR1 MNHEY and CDR2 SMNVEV (reference sequence). Trimming stripped 0 bases from V and 3 bases from J, with 15 bases between. The CDR3 spells CASSLSDPWQGYNEQFF. The CDR3 bases are TGTGCCAGCAGTTTATCGGATCCCTGGCAGGGCTACAATGAGCAGTTCTTC.

J is TRBJ1-2 and V is TRBV5-1; 10 positions agree with TRBD1. The CDR3 is made up of 18 amino acids. Trimming cost V 3 bases and J 0 bases; bases outside gene matches: 11. Germline V gene sequence: CDR1 SGHRS, CDR2 YFSETQ. The CDR3 coding sequence is TGCGCCAGCAGCTCCCGGGACAGGGGTTTTCGAACTAACTATGGCTACACCTTC. Protein: CASSSRDRGFRTNYGYTF.

The rearrangement joins TRBV4-1 to TRBJ1-6, with 11 bases lining up with TRBD1. The CDR3 is 16 residues long. The germline V gene encodes CDR1 MGHRA and CDR2 YSYEKL. The V segment lost 6 bases and the J segment 7 bases; nucleotides outside the gene matches: 8. CDR3: CASRQTWDRGNSPLHF. The CDR3 DNA is TGCGCCAGCAGACAAACCTGGGACAGGGGGAATTCACCCCTCCACTTT.

CDR3 bases: TGTGCCAGCAGTCCTACAGGGTCGGGTAATGAAAAACTGTTTTTT. As protein: CASSPTGSGNEKLFF. V usage is TRBV6-6 and J usage is TRBJ1-4; possibly TRBD1 for D (6 bases). The CDR3 sequence is 15 residues long. In germline, CDR1 is MNHNY, CDR2 SVGAGI (reference sequence). Trimming took 5 bases from V and 4 from J, leaving 14 bases between them.

The chain recombines TRBV5-1 with TRBJ2-3; 7 bases line up with TRBD2. The V gene end was trimmed by 4 bases and the J gene end by 0 bases; junction bases not matched to a gene: 8. Germline V gene sequence: CDR1 SGHRS, CDR2 YFSETQ. This CDR3 has 16 amino acids. The CDR3 coding sequence is TGCGCCAGCAGCCCTCCCACTAGCGAGAGCACAGATACGCAGTATTTT. Its protein product is CASSPPTSESTDTQYF.

The CDR3 is CASSPRGPTTSGRTHSSYNEQFF. DNA for the CDR3: TGTGCCAGCAGCCCCCGGGGCCCTACGACTAGCGGGAGGACTCATAGCTCCTACAATGAGCAGTTCTTC. The V call is TRBV7-8, the J call TRBJ2-1; TRBD2 agrees at 13 bases. The CDR3 has 23 amino acids. Germline V lookup: CDR1 SGHVS, CDR2 FQNEAQ. V was clipped by 5 bases and J by 0 bases; unmatched bases: 22.

This clone has just a few counts. The chain carries TRBV7-9 and TRBJ1-6; the D gene is possibly TRBD1 (6 bases). V lost 4 bases and J lost 8, with 9 bases in between. CDR1 SEHNR and CDR2 FQNEAQ come from the germline V gene (reference sequence). The CDR3 runs 13 residues. The CDR3 DNA reads as TGTGCCAGCAGCTACTACAGGGATTCACCCCTCCACTTT. Its translation is CASSYYRDSPLHF.

The chain uses TRBV28 and TRBJ2-1, with a tentative D call TRBD2 (6 bases). Germline CDR1 and CDR2: MDHEN and SYDVKM. V was trimmed by 4 bases and J by 8 bases, leaving 21 bases between them. The CDR3 sequence is 16 residues long. CDR3 loop: CASSYATSLGGDEQFF. For the CDR3, the DNA is TGTGCCAGCAGTTACGCCACTAGCCTTGGAGGGGATGAGCAGTTCTTC.

This clone was observed a single time. The V and J genes are TRBV28 and TRBJ1-2; 9 bases map to TRBD1. Germline CDR1 and CDR2: MDHEN and SYDVKM. CDR3 length equals 14 residues. V was clipped by 6 bases and J by 8 bases; unmatched bases: 10. CDR3: CASSQARTGVGYTF. DNA for the CDR3: TGTGCCAGCAGCCAGGCGCGGACAGGGGTAGGCTACACCTTC.

The chain joins TRBV3-1 (or the pseudogene TRBV3-2) to TRBJ2-3; no clear D gene. V lost 2 bases and J 2 bases, leaving 5 bases between the germline ends. The CDR3 runs to 13 residues. Germline lookup yields CDR1 LGHDT and CDR2 YNNKEL (reference sequence). CDR3 protein: CASSQRSTDTQYF. The DNA for the CDR3 is TGTGCCAGCAGCCAAAGGTCCACAGATACGCAGTATTTT.

This chain links TRBV18 with TRBJ2-7; TRBD1 agrees at 9 bases. Per germline, CDR1 KGHSH and CDR2 LQKENI. J lost 2 bases, V lost 4 bases, and 3 bases had no gene match. The CDR3 length is 14 residues. CDR3 amino acids: CASSLGTGPYEQYF. The CDR3 nucleotides are TGTGCCAGCTCACTAGGGACAGGGCCCTACGAGCAGTACTTC.

In its sample, this clone was seen once. The rearrangement uses TRBV15 and TRBJ2-7; tentatively, D is TRBD1 or TRBD2 (5 bases each). V was shortened by 0 bases and J by 1 base, with 10 bases between the two germline ends. This CDR3 contains 15 residues. CDR1 is LNHNV and CDR2 is YYDKDF in the germline V gene (reference sequence). DNA for the CDR3: TGTGCCACCAGCAGAGATATGGGGGATTCCTACGAGCAGTACTTC. Translating it yields CATSRDMGDSYEQYF. Full variable domain (outside the CDR3, taken from reference TRBV15 and TRBJ2-7): DAMVIQNPRYQVTQFGKPVTLSCSQTLNHNVMYWYQQKSSQAPKLLFHYYDKDFNNEADTPDNFQSRRPNTSFCFLDIRSPGLGDTAMYLCATSRDMGDSYEQYFGPGTRLTVT.

This clone was seen a single time. The chain employs TRBV7-3 and TRBJ2-3, with no clear D. The V end was cut by 1 base, the J end by 1 base, with 6 bases between. Germline loops: CDR1 SGHTA, CDR2 FQGTGA. The CDR3 length is 14 residues. The CDR3 region is CASSLKAGTDTQYF. The CDR3 coding sequence is TGTGCCAGCAGCTTAAAAGCCGGCACAGATACGCAGTATTTT.

The chain joins TRBV3-1 (or the pseudogene TRBV3-2) to TRBJ2-7; 12 bases match TRBD2. The length of the CDR3 is 15 residues. With V trimmed by 5 bases and J by 7 bases, 9 bases remained unmatched. Germline CDR1 and CDR2: LGHDT and YNNKEL (reference sequence). CDR3 nucleotides: TGTGCCAGCAGCTCCCGACTAGCGGGAGTGGGTGAGCAGTACTTC. Translating it yields CASSSRLAGVGEQYF.

The chain has TRBV15 and TRBJ2-7; 10 bases align to TRBD1. The CDR3 length is 15 residues. Per germline, CDR1 LNHNV and CDR2 YYDKDF (reference sequence). The V segment lost 1 base and the J segment 6 bases; nucleotides outside the gene matches: 6. CDR3 protein: CATSRVGTGESEQYF. CDR3 nucleotide sequence: TGTGCCACCAGCAGAGTTGGGACAGGGGAGAGCGAGCAGTACTTC.

The chain joins TRBV11-1 to TRBJ2-4; D gene ambiguous. V lost 5 bases to trimming and J lost 1 base, with 6 bases between them. The CDR3 runs to 13 residues. CDR1 and CDR2 from the germline V gene are SGHAT and FQDESV (reference sequence). In DNA form, the CDR3 reads TGTGCCAGCAGCCCAACGGCCAAAAACATTCAGTACTTC. Translation gives CASSPTAKNIQYF.

V gene TRBV28 combines with J gene TRBJ1-2; 7 bases line up with TRBD1. Germline V gene data show CDR1 as MDHEN and CDR2 as SYDVKM. This CDR3 has 13 amino acids. J was trimmed by 4 bases and V by 6 bases; bases with no gene match: 5. The CDR3 DNA reads as TGTGCCAGCAGCCAAGGGACAGTCTATGGCTACACCTTC. This translates into CASSQGTVYGYTF.

This chain links TRBV9 with TRBJ1-1, with D hard to call. The CDR3 is 14 amino acids. Deletions cut 3 bases from V and 4 bases from J, with 13 bases between. In germline, CDR1 is SGDLS, CDR2 YYNGEE. The CDR3 region has the DNA TGTGCCAGCAGCGCCCGACCAGGAAGCACTGAAGCTTTCTTT. Amino acid sequence: CASSARPGSTEAFF.

The chain employs TRBV28 and TRBJ1-4; tentatively, D is TRBD1 (5 bases). The V gene lost 1 base and the J gene lost 7 bases, with 10 bases spanning the gap. This CDR3 has 14 amino acids. Germline loops: CDR1 MDHEN, CDR2 SYDVKM. CDR3 DNA: TGTGCCAGCAGTTTATATAAGGGGCGTGAAAAACTGTTTTTT. Translated, it gives CASSLYKGREKLFF.

The CDR3 DNA is TGTGCCAGCAGCGCTCTTCAGAATTTGGGGGCCAACGTCCTGACTTTC. Its protein is CASSALQNLGANVLTF. The chain recombines TRBV7-8 with TRBJ2-6; no reliable D call. Between the trimmed V and J ends, which lost 5 bases and 4 bases, there was a span of 15 bases. The CDR3 extends over 16 amino acids. CDR1 is SGHVS and CDR2 is FQNEAQ in the germline V gene.

On this clone itself: Germline is not matched at one junction end, which may reflect a read error. J is TRBJ2-1 and V is TRBV2; D is perhaps TRBD1 (5 bases). CDR1 is SNHLY and CDR2 is FYNNEI in the germline V gene. The CDR3 spans 15 residues. The CDR3 sequence: CASREGVEVLVEQFF. For the CDR3, the DNA is TGTGCCAGCAGAGAAGGGGTCGAGGTCCTAGTTGAGCAGTTCTTC.

V and J are TRBV6-5 and TRBJ2-2; D gene unclear. V was cut by 6 bases and J by 0 bases, with 5 bases left in between. Germline lookup yields CDR1 MNHEY and CDR2 SVGAGI. The CDR3 extends over 13 amino acids. The CDR3 reads CASRSPNTGELFF. The DNA for the CDR3 is TGTGCCAGCAGGAGTCCGAACACCGGGGAGCTGTTTTTT.

The V gene is TRBV11-2, the J gene TRBJ2-5; 12 bases map to TRBD2. Losses at the gene ends were 5 bases for V and 5 bases for J; bases not matched to a gene: 9. Germline CDR1 is SGHAT and CDR2 is FQNNGV. This CDR3 spans 16 amino acids. The CDR3: CASSPLAGGPLETQYF. The CDR3 DNA reads as TGTGCCAGCAGCCCGCTAGCGGGAGGGCCATTGGAGACCCAGTACTTC.

J is TRBJ2-1 and V is TRBV30; possible D gene TRBD1, 6 bases. This CDR3 comprises 19 residues. V was trimmed by 1 base and J by 0 bases, leaving 22 bases between them. Germline V gene sequence: CDR1 GTSNPN, CDR2 SVGIG (reference sequence). CDR3 nucleotides: TGTGCCTGGAGTGGCACGGGACAAAGAGGAGTGGGCTCCTACAATGAGCAGTTCTTC. Translating gives CAWSGTGQRGVGSYNEQFF.

The CDR3 bases are TGTGCCAGCAGCTTAGTGTCCGGCGGAGCCTACGAGCAGTACTTC. Encoded protein: CASSLVSGGAYEQYF. V and J are TRBV11-2 and TRBJ2-7; D not resolved. Trimming shortened V by 1 base and J by 2 bases, and 12 bases separated the two germline ends. Germline V gives CDR1 SGHAT, CDR2 FQNNGV. The length of the CDR3 is 15 residues.